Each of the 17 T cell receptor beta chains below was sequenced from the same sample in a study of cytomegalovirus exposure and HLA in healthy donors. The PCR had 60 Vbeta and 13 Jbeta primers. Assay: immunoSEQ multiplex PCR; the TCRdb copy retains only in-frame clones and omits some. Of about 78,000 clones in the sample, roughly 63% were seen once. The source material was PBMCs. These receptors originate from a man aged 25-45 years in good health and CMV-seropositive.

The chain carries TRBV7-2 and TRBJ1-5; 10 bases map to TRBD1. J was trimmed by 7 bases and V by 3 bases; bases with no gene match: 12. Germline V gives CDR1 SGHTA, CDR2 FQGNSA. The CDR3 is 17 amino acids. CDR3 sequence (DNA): TGTGCCAGCAGCTTTGGCCCCGGGACAGGGGTCGACCAGCCCCAGCATTTT. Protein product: CASSFGPGTGVDQPQHF.

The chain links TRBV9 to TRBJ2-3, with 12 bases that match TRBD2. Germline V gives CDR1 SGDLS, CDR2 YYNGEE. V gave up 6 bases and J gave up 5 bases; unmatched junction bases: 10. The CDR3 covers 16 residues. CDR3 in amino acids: CASNVLAGGPGDTQYF. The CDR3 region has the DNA TGTGCCAGCAACGTTCTAGCGGGAGGGCCGGGAGATACGCAGTATTTT.

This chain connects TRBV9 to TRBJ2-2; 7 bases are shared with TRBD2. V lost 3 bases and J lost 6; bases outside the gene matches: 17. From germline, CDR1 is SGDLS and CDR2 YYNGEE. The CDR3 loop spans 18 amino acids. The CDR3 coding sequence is TGTGCCAGCAGCGGAGCCTTTTTGGCGGGAGAGTATCCCGGGGAGCTGTTTTTT. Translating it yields CASSGAFLAGEYPGELFF.

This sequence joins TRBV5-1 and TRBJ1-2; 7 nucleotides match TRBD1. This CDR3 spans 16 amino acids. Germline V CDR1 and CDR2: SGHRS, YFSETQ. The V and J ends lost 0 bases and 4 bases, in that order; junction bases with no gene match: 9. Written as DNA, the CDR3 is TGCGCCAGCAGCTTGGGACGGTCAGGGGGTTCCTATGGCTACACCTTC. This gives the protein CASSLGRSGGSYGYTF. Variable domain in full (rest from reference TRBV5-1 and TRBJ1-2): KAGVTQTPRYLIKTRGQQVTLSCSPISGHRSVSWYQQTPGQGLQFLFEYFSETQRNKGNFPGRFSGRQFSNSRSEMNVSTLELGDSALYLCASSLGRSGGSYGYTFGSGTRLTVV.

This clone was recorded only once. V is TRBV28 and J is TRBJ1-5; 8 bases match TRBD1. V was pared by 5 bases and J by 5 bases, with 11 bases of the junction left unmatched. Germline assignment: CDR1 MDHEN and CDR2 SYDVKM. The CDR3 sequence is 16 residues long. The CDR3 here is CASSLRQGAMYQPQHF. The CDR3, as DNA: TGTGCCAGCAGTCTCCGGCAGGGGGCGATGTATCAGCCCCAGCATTTT. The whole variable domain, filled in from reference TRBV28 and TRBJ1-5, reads DVKVTQSSRYLVKRTGEKVFLECVQDMDHENMFWYRQDPGLGLRLIYFSYDVKMKEKGDIPEGYSVSREKKERFSLILESASTNQTSMYLCASSLRQGAMYQPQHFGDGTRLSIL.

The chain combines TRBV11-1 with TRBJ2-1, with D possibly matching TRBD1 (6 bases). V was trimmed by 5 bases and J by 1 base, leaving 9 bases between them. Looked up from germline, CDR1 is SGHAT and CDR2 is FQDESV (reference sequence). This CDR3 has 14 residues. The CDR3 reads CASSGTKSYNEQFF. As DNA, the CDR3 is TGTGCCAGCAGCGGGACAAAATCCTACAATGAGCAGTTCTTC. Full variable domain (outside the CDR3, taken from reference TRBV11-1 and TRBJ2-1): EAEVAQSPRYKITEKSQAVAFWCDPISGHATLYWYRQILGQGPELLVQFQDESVVDDSQLPKDRFSAERLKGVDSTLKIQPAELGDSAMYLCASSGTKSYNEQFFGPGTRLTVL.

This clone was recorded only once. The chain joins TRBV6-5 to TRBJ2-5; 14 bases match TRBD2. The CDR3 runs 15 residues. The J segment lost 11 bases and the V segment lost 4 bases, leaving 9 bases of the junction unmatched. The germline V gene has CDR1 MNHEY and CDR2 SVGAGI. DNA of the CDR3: TGTGCCAGCAGTTGGGGACTAGCGGGAGTAGGGGAGCAGTACTTC. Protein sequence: CASSWGLAGVGEQYF.

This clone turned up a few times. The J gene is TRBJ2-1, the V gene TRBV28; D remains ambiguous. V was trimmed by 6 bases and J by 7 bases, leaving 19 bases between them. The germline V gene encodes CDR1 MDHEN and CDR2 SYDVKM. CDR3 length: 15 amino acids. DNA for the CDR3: TGTGCCAGCAGGCCCCGCGCCCCTCAAGTAAATGAGCAGTTCTTC. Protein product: CASRPRAPQVNEQFF.

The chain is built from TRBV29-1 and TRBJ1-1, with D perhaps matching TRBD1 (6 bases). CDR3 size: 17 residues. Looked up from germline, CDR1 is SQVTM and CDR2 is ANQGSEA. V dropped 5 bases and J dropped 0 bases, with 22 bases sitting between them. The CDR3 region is CSVLLGAQWGVNTEAFF. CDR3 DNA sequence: TGCAGCGTTCTATTGGGGGCGCAATGGGGAGTGAACACTGAAGCTTTCTTT.

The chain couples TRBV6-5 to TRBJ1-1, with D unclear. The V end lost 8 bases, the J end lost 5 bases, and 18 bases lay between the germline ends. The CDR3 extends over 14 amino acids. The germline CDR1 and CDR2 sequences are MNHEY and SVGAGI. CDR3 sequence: CASHTLRTSTEAFF. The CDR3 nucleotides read TGTGCCAGCCATACCTTACGGACTAGTACTGAAGCTTTCTTT.

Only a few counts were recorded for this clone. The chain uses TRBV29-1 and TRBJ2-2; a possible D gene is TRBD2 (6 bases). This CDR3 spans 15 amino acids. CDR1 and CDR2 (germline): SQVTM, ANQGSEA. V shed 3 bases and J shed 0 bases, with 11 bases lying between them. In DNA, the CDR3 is TGCAGCGTTGAGGGAGGACCGACGAACACCGGGGAGCTGTTTTTT. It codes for CSVEGGPTNTGELFF.

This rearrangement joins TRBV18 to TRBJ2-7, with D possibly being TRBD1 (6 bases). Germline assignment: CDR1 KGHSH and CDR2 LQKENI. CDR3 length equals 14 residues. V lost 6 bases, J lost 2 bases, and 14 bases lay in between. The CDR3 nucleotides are TGTGCCAGCTCCTCCCGGGACAAGCCCTACGAGCAGTACTTC. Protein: CASSSRDKPYEQYF. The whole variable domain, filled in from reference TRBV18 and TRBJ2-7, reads NAGVMQNPRHLVRRRGQEARLRCSPMKGHSHVYWYRQLPEEGLKFMVYLQKENIIDESGMPKERFSAEFPKEGPSILRIQQVVRGDSAAYFCASSSRDKPYEQYFGPGTRLTVT.

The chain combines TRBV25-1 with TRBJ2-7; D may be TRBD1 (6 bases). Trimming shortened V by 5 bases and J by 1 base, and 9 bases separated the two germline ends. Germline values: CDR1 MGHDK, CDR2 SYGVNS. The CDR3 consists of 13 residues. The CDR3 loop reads CASSTRGSYEQYF. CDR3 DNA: TGTGCCAGCAGTACCAGGGGATCCTACGAGCAGTACTTC.

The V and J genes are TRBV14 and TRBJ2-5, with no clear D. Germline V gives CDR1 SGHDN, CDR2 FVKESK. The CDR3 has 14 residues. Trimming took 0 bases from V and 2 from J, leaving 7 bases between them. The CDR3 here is CASSQDPRQETQYF. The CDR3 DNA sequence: TGTGCCAGCAGCCAAGATCCCAGGCAAGAGACCCAGTACTTC.

The CDR3 nucleotides read TGTGCCAGCAGCTTAGTTGTCAGGACAGGGGAGGAGCAGTACTTC. Protein product: CASSLVVRTGEEQYF. The rearrangement joins TRBV7-9 to TRBJ2-7, with TRBD1 identical over 9 bases. This CDR3 spans 15 amino acids. In germline, CDR1 is SEHNR, CDR2 FQNEAQ (reference sequence). J gave up 7 bases and V 1 base, and 8 bases lay outside the gene matches.

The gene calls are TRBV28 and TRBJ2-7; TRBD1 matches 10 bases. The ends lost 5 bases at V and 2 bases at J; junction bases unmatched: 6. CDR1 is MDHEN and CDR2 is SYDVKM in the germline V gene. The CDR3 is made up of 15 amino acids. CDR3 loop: CASSPRGTGAYEQYF. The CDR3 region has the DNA TGTGCCAGCAGTCCCCGGGGGACAGGGGCCTACGAGCAGTACTTC.

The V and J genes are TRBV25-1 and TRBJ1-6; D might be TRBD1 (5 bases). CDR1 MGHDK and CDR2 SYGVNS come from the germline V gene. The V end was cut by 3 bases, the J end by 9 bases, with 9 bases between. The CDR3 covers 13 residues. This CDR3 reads CASSDGRGSPLHF. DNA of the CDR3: TGTGCCAGCAGTGATGGAAGGGGTTCACCCCTCCACTTT.